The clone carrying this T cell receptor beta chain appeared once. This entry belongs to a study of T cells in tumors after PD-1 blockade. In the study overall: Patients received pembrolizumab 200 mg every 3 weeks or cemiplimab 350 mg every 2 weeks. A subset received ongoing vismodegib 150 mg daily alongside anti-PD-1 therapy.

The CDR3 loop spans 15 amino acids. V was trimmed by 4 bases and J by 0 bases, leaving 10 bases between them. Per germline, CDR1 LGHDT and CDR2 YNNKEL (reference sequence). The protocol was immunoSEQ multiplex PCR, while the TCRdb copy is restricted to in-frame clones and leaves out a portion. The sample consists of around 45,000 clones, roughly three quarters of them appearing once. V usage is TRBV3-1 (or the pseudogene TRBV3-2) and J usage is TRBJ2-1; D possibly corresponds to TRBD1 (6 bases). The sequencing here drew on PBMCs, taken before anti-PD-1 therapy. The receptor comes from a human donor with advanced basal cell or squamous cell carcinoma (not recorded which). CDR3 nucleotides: TGTGCCAGCAGCCTCAGGGGTGCCTCCTACAATGAGCAGTTCTTC. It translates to CASSLRGASYNEQFF.